The rows below give T cell receptor beta chains drawn from one sample of a study of T cell changes during pregnancy in multiple sclerosis. The data were produced by immunoSEQ multiplex PCR, yet TCRdb's version contains in-frame clones alone and is incomplete. The sample consists of under 55,000 clones, over 80% of them appearing once. The sample in question was CD8+ T cells from peripheral blood mononuclear cells, obtained after pregnancy. Receptors were obtained from a female donor with multiple sclerosis, enrolled in a pregnancy study. Both conserved end residues are part of each CDR3. A D gene is named only where the DNA matches it firmly. Size is stated for part of the rows, as once, few or many counts, or as a class when the clone is expanded.

NA	TRBJ2-7	NA	TRBV6-1	CASSDGGTYEGQYF	TGTGCCAGCAGTGACGGGGGAACCTACGAGGGGCAGTACTTC
NA	TRBJ2-2	NA	TRBV30	CASQGVNTGELFF	TGTGCTTCGCAAGGGGTGAACACCGGGGAGCTGTTTTTT
NA	TRBJ1-2	NA	TRBV18	CASSGAANYGYTF	TGTGCCAGCTCAGGAGCAGCTAACTATGGCTACACCTTC
NA	TRBJ2-2	TRBD1	TRBV27	CASSQDRAEADTGELFF	TGTGCCAGCAGCCAGGACAGGGCAGAAGCGGACACCGGGGAGCTGTTTTTT
NA	TRBJ1-4	NA	TRBV13	CASSPGGRYGEKLFF	TGTGCCAGCAGCCCCGGGGGGAGATACGGTGAAAAACTGTTTTTT
NA	TRBJ1-1	NA	TRBV29-1	CSVEQGVAFF	TGCAGCGTTGAACAAGGGGTAGCTTTCTTT
NA	TRBJ1-2	NA	TRBV19	CASTLAGGAYGYTF	TGTGCCAGTACACTAGCGGGGGGCGCGTATGGCTACACCTTC
once	TRBJ1-1	TRBD1	TRBV25-1	CASSDGTGWPGAEAFF	TGTGCCAGCAGTGACGGGACAGGGTGGCCAGGAGCTGAAGCTTTCTTT
NA	TRBJ2-7	TRBD1	TRBV5-5	CASSLDRGFHEQYF	TGTGCCAGCAGCTTGGACAGGGGGTTTCACGAGCAGTACTTC
NA	TRBJ2-1	TRBD1	TRBV9	CASSVEDRVMGPTFF	TGTGCCAGCAGCGTAGAGGACAGGGTAATGGGCCCCACGTTCTTC
NA	TRBJ2-2	NA	TRBV5-5	CASSPGRPRGGELFF	TGTGCCAGCAGCCCGGGACGGCCCAGGGGCGGGGAGCTGTTTTTT
NA	TRBJ2-3	NA	TRBV2	CASSDSRDLITQYF	TGTGCCAGCAGCGATTCCCGGGACTTGATTACGCAGTATTTT
NA	TRBJ2-1	TRBD2	TRBV4-1	CASSQIRLAGGSEQFF	TGCGCCAGCAGCCAGATCAGACTAGCGGGGGGCAGCGAGCAGTTCTTC
NA	TRBJ2-2	NA	TRBV15	CATSAAGGTFNTGELFF	TGTGCCACCAGCGCCGCCGGAGGGACTTTTAACACCGGGGAGCTGTTTTTT
NA	TRBJ1-6	NA	TRBV9	CASSVDSTGNYNSPLHF	TGTGCCAGCAGCGTCGACTCAACAGGGAACTATAATTCACCCCTCCACTTT
NA	TRBJ1-5	TRBD1	TRBV6-5	CASSYYRGDNQPQHF	TGTGCCAGCAGTTACTACAGGGGGGACAATCAGCCCCAGCATTTT
once	TRBJ1-1	NA	TRBV5-5	CASSPTGSAEAFF	TGTGCCAGCAGCCCTACAGGGAGCGCTGAAGCTTTCTTT
NA	TRBJ2-1	NA	TRBV19	CASSIVSGYNEQFF	TGTGCCAGTAGTATAGTTTCCGGGTACAATGAGCAGTTCTTC
NA	TRBJ2-3	TRBD2	TRBV5-5	CASSGGVGTDTQYF	TGTGCCAGCAGCGGGGGGGTAGGCACAGATACGCAGTATTTT
NA	TRBJ1-5	NA	TRBV7-5	CARSSGNQPQHF	TGTGCCAGAAGCTCGGGAAATCAGCCCCAGCATTTT
NA	TRBJ2-2	TRBD1	TRBV5-1	CASSYRGPGQGSTGELFF	TGCGCCAGCAGCTACCGGGGTCCGGGACAGGGTTCCACCGGGGAGCTGTTTTTT
once	TRBJ2-3	TRBD2	TRBV11-3	CASSPRSSGGLSDTQYF	TGTGCCAGCAGCCCGCGTTCTAGCGGGGGTTTGTCGGATACGCAGTATTTT
NA	TRBJ1-5	NA	TRBV6-5	CASSYGASNQPQHF	TGTGCCAGCAGTTACGGGGCTAGCAATCAGCCCCAGCATTTT
NA	TRBJ2-1	TRBD2	TRBV7-6	CASSLAMRGGGNEQFF	TGTGCCAGCAGCTTAGCTATGCGGGGGGGCGGTAATGAGCAGTTCTTC
NA	TRBJ2-7	NA	TRBV7-9	CASSLPGYDEQYF	TGTGCCAGCAGCTTACCAGGTTATGACGAGCAGTACTTC
NA	TRBJ1-1	TRBD1	TRBV2	CASSAGTVGTTEAFF	TGTGCCAGCAGTGCCGGGACAGTGGGGACCACTGAAGCTTTCTTT
NA	TRBJ1-2	NA	TRBV9	CASSGPRVNYGYTF	TGTGCCAGCAGCGGACCCAGGGTTAACTATGGCTACACCTTC
NA	TRBJ2-7	NA	TRBV27	CASSLEGRPYEQYF	TGTGCCAGCAGTTTGGAGGGACGCCCCTACGAGCAGTACTTC
few	TRBJ1-2	NA	TRBV13	CASSSVDIHGYTF	TGTGCCAGCAGCTCCGTGGACATCCATGGCTACACCTTC
NA	TRBJ2-1	NA	TRBV6-5	CASREITVNEQFF	TGTGCCAGCAGGGAGATTACCGTCAATGAGCAGTTCTTC
once	TRBJ1-1	NA	TRBV5-6	CASSWGRGDAFF	TGTGCCAGCAGCTGGGGCAGGGGTGACGCTTTCTTT
NA	TRBJ1-1	NA	TRBV4-1	CASSQVPQGMNTEAFF	TGCGCCAGCAGCCAAGTCCCCCAGGGAATGAACACTGAAGCTTTCTTT
NA	TRBJ1-1	NA	TRBV7-6	CASSLARGNTEAFF	TGTGCCAGCAGCTTAGCACGGGGGAACACTGAAGCTTTCTTT
NA	TRBJ1-2	NA	TRBV27	CASSLGLGGGYTF	TGTGCCAGCAGCCTTGGGTTAGGCGGCGGCTACACCTTC
once	TRBJ1-6	TRBD1	TRBV10-3	CAISEGQGDSPLHF	TGTGCCATCAGTGAAGGACAGGGAGATTCACCCCTCCACTTT
NA	TRBJ2-1	NA	TRBV15	CATSGSYNEQFF	TGTGCCACCAGCGGTAGCTACAATGAGCAGTTCTTC
NA	TRBJ1-1	NA	TRBV7-3	CASSSSPGLSEAFF	TGTGCCAGCAGCTCGAGCCCAGGGTTGTCTGAAGCTTTCTTT
NA	TRBJ2-1	TRBD2	TRBV13	CASSSSGTSSYNEQFF	TGTGCCAGCAGCTCCTCCGGGACTAGCTCCTACAATGAGCAGTTCTTC
NA	TRBJ1-2	TRBD1	TRBV5-1	CASNPGGDYGYTF	TGCGCCAGCAACCCAGGGGGCGACTATGGCTACACCTTC
NA	TRBJ1-2	TRBD1	TRBV7-9	CASSPAGTGASYGYTF	TGTGCCAGCAGCCCCGCCGGGACAGGGGCCTCCTATGGCTACACCTTC
NA	TRBJ2-7	TRBD1	TRBV7-9	CASSHRDRDLREQYF	TGTGCCAGCAGCCACCGGGACAGGGACCTACGGGAGCAGTACTTC
NA	TRBJ1-3	TRBD1	TRBV9	CASSTTGQGGNTIYF	TGTGCCAGCAGCACTACGGGACAGGGTGGAAACACCATATATTTT